These T cell receptor beta chains were read from a single sample in a study of low-dose radiotherapy and immunotherapy resistance in tumors. TCRdb used MiXCR to reprocess the reads, holding one entry per CDR3 protein. The sample shows about 44,000 distinct CDR3 sequences, less than 30% of them seen only once. This sample comprised PBMCs, obtained after low-dose radiotherapy plus immunotherapy. These receptors were taken from a male donor with prostate cancer. Each CDR3 is given with its conserved first and last residue. The D gene is left open where the match is weak. Clone size is stated in some rows and not others, as once, few, many or a class when expanded.

j_call,d_call,v_call,cdr3_length,clone_size,cdr3_nt,cdr3_aa
TRBJ2-3,.,TRBV19,16,few,TGTGCCAGTAGTATAGCTGGGGACGGTGGCACAGATACGCAGTATTTT,CASSIAGDGGTDTQYF
TRBJ1-1,.,TRBV18,14,many,TGTGCCAGCTCACCCTACAACCGAGGTACTGAAGCTTTCTTT,CASSPYNRGTEAFF
TRBJ1-6,TRBD1,TRBV5-1,15,many,TGCGCCAGCAGCAAGCGGACAGGGGATAATTCACCCCTCCACTTT,CASSKRTGDNSPLHF
TRBJ1-2,TRBD1,TRBV29-1,13,many,TGCAGCGTTGACGACAGGGGGAACTATGGCTACACCTTC,CSVDDRGNYGYTF
TRBJ1-5,.,TRBV12-3/TRBV12-4,12,many,TGTGCCAGCGCTGTTAGCAATCAGCCCCAGCATTTT,CASAVSNQPQHF
TRBJ2-1,TRBD2,TRBV4-1,18,many,TGCGCCAGCAGCCAACCCAGCCTCTCTAGCGGGAGGGACAATGAGCAGTTCTTC,CASSQPSLSSGRDNEQFF
TRBJ1-1,.,TRBV4-2,14,many,TGTGCCAGCAGCCAAGATAGACGGAACACTGAAGCTTTCTTT,CASSQDRRNTEAFF
TRBJ2-7,.,TRBV7-8,11,once,TGTGCCATCTTGGGCCTCTACGAGCAGTACTTC,CAILGLYEQYF
TRBJ2-3,.,TRBV5-1,13,many,TGCGCCAGCAGGTTCCAGGGGACAGATACGCAGTATTTT,CASRFQGTDTQYF
TRBJ2-7,TRBD1,TRBV28,16,medium-sized,TGTGCCAGCAGTACAACGAGACTGGGACAGATCTACGAGCAGTACTTC,CASSTTRLGQIYEQYF
TRBJ1-1,.,TRBV7-8,15,many,TGTGCCAGCAGCCCCCGAGACAGCGGGAACACTGAAGCTTTCTTT,CASSPRDSGNTEAFF
TRBJ1-6,.,TRBV6-4,13,.,TGTGCCAGCAGTGACTCTAGTAATTCACCCCTCCACTTT,CASSDSSNSPLHF